This T cell receptor beta chain was obtained from a study of human CD8 memory T cell subsets. CD8+ T cells were isolated by negative magnetic selection. This CDR3 is built from 15 residues. Germline V gene data show CDR1 as SGHRS and CDR2 as YFSETQ. Researchers made TCR beta libraries via UMI-labeled 5' RACE. TCRdb re-called the 5' RACE reads and gives one entry per CDR3 protein, without DNA. The clone table shows some 7,500 distinct CDR3 sequences, with the ten largest holding less than 30%. The clonotype originates from a human donor in good health. The chain recombines TRBV5-1 with TRBJ2-7; without DNA, the TCRdb call of TRBD1 cannot be checked. Material for sequencing was CD8+ T cells from PBMCs. CDR3 sequence: CASSLIGSGGDEQYF.